The TCR beta chain under discussion was sequenced for a study of T cells in localized non-small cell lung cancer. Study outcomes and limitations: Heterogeneity stays possible, as sequencing covered only one tumor region.

A note on this clone: Its specificity is not known.

Germline assignment: CDR1 SGHDN and CDR2 FVKESK. The CDR3 runs to 11 residues. V lost 4 bases to trimming and J lost 12 bases, with 10 bases between them. Only in-frame clones appear in the TCRdb table, and some are missing; sequencing was by immunoSEQ multiplex PCR. The repertoire holds some 10,000 clones, with under 55% as singletons. This specimen was lymph node tissue, taken before any cancer treatment. The sequence was obtained from a woman aged 35-75 years with stage II squamous cell lung carcinoma. V is TRBV14 and J is TRBJ2-1, with D perhaps assigned TRBD1 or TRBD2 (5 bases each). Here the CDR3 DNA reads TGTGCCAGCAGCCCCGGGACCCGGCAGTTCTTC. This codes for CASSPGTRQFF.